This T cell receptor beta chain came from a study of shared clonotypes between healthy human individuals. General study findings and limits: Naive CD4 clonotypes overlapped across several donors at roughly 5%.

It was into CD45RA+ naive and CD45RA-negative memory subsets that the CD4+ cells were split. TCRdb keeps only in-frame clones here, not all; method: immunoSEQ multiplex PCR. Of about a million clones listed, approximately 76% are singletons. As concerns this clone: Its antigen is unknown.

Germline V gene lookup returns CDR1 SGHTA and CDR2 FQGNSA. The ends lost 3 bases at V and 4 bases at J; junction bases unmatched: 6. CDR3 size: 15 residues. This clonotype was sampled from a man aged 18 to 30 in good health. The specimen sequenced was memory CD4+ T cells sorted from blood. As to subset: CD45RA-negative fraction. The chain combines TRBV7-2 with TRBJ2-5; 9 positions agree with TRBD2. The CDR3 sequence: CASSFPAGGLETQYF. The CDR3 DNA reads TGTGCCAGCAGCTTTCCAGCGGGGGGCTTAGAGACCCAGTACTTC.